These T cell receptor beta chains were read from a single sample in a study of blood T cell repertoires in COVID-19. Some clones are missing from TCRdb's copy, which holds only in-frame ones; the method was immunoSEQ multiplex PCR. The sample carries hundreds of thousands of clones, roughly 90% recorded once. The sample consisted of PBMCs or T cells enriched from blood (not recorded which). All receptors derive from a woman in her 30s who had recovered from COVID-19. Each CDR3 is given without its conserved first and last residue.

J | V | CDR3
TRBJ2-7 | TRBV7-2 | ASSPDLLETYEQY
TRBJ1-2 | TRBV9 | ASSETENYYGYT
TRBJ2-5 | TRBV29-1 | SVALTGRETQY
TRBJ2-4 | TRBV27 | ASSPGNIQY
TRBJ2-7 | TRBV6-5 | ASTRAGIQEQY
TRBJ1-2 | TRBV12-3/TRBV12-4 | ASSRYGYT
TRBJ1-2 | TRBV9 | ASSPVSGSYYGYT
TRBJ1-1 | TRBV7-8 | ASSLRTASYTEAF
TRBJ2-1 | TRBV28 | ASRLARSGAQF
TRBJ2-1 | TRBV7-6 | ASSPRTSGSPYSYNEQF
TRBJ1-1 | TRBV29-1 | SVDPGVGRGLADTEAF
TRBJ1-3 | TRBV4-1 | ASSQEGTSGNTIY
TRBJ1-5 | TRBV7-7 | ASSLAENQPQH
TRBJ2-3 | TRBV11-2 | ASSLAPTGDTQY
TRBJ1-2 | TRBV16 | ASSPQGTGDRGYT
TRBJ2-7 | TRBV28 | ASSLRRALSEQY
TRBJ2-1 | TRBV9 | ASNPGGLYNEQF
TRBJ2-7 | TRBV27 | ASSLGGGRSYEQY
TRBJ2-7 | TRBV5-8 | ASSLSYGGVYYEQY
TRBJ1-5 | TRBV7-2 | ASSLGARRGNQPQH
TRBJ1-2 | TRBV30 | AWSVRDGDGYT
TRBJ2-2 | TRBV28 | ASRRGRTGELF
TRBJ1-2 | TRBV28 | ASSLGDLNYGYT
TRBJ1-2 | TRBV28 | ASSSTGGRQSGYT
TRBJ1-1 | TRBV28 | ASRKPGMNTEAF
TRBJ2-7 | TRBV7-9 | ASSLLDPQGAHEQY
TRBJ1-1 | TRBV12-3/TRBV12-4 | ASSLAAGTEAF
TRBJ1-1 | TRBV5-1 | ASSVDRANTEAF
TRBJ2-7 | TRBV5-1 | ASSLLGGSYEQY
TRBJ2-1 | TRBV7-3 | ASSLTLAGANEQF
TRBJ1-6 | TRBV28 | ASSQGDRDNSPLH
TRBJ2-7 | TRBV3-1/TRBV3-2 | ASSQAEGPYEQY
TRBJ1-1 | TRBV27 | ASSSYRGLYTEAF
TRBJ1-2 | TRBV28 | ASSSQGVGQDGYT
TRBJ2-7 | TRBV7-8 | ASSLSMRYEQY
TRBJ2-1 | TRBV7-3 | ASSSVRGTEQF
TRBJ1-5 | TRBV6-2/TRBV6-3 | ASSQWANQPQH
TRBJ1-5 | TRBV21-1 | ASSTWEPAHQPQH
TRBJ1-1 | TRBV19 | ASSIDREAF
TRBJ2-3 | TRBV10-1 | AGARQGSTDTQY
TRBJ2-7 | TRBV28 | ASSRTSGSYEQY
TRBJ2-7 | TRBV6-1 | ASRPQDYEQY
TRBJ2-7 | TRBV30 | AWSVAGSLRVQY
TRBJ1-1 | TRBV7-8 | ASSSIGLTNTEAF
TRBJ1-2 | TRBV30 | AWSRDRPYGYT
TRBJ2-7 | TRBV6-5 | ASRMSGRVTYEQY
TRBJ2-1 | TRBV4-2 | ASSLPGLAGQELF
TRBJ2-2 | TRBV24-1 | ATAGGWNTGELF
TRBJ2-1 | TRBV20-1 | SAELEMQF
TRBJ1-2 | TRBV10-3 | AIRELTGGGYT
TRBJ2-7 | TRBV9 | ASSRTGESYEQY